What follows describes a single T cell receptor (beta chain). The sample comes from a study of identical twins. V lost 1 base and J lost 0, with 7 bases in between. From germline, CDR1 is SGHRS and CDR2 YFSETQ. The CDR3 contains 14 residues. Via MiXCR, TCRdb re-called the 5' RACE reads, giving one row per CDR3 protein. The table includes approximately 680,000 distinct CDR3 sequences, under 8.5% detected once. These records were also assigned to another study, of yellow fever vaccine responses in identical twins.

The chain combines TRBV5-1 with TRBJ1-1; D is unclear. The source is a woman under 30 in good health. Specimen: PBMCs. CDR3: CASSLNYMNTEAFF. As DNA, the CDR3 is TGCGCCAGCAGCTTGAATTACATGAACACTGAAGCTTTCTTT.